This TCR beta chain came from a study of blood T cell repertoires in COVID-19. In the source study's methods: Reference gene primer amplification in the assay estimated nucleated cell counts. Assay: immunoSEQ multiplex PCR; the TCRdb copy retains only in-frame clones and omits some. V and J calls and clone size are those listed in that table; D and trimming were worked out from the DNA. The sample yields some 80,000 clones, about 86% seen once. J was trimmed by 4 bases and V by 0 bases; bases with no gene match: 7. The CDR3 sequence is 16 residues long. Germline assignment: CDR1 ENHRY and CDR2 SYGVKD.

The clonotype was recovered from a woman older than 75 in a cohort sampled during active or convalescent COVID-19. Sequenced input: peripheral blood. The gene calls are TRBV10-3 and TRBJ2-5; 8 nucleotides align to TRBD2. The CDR3 spells CAISESAPGLGETQYF. CDR3 coding DNA: TGTGCCATCAGTGAGTCTGCCCCGGGACTAGGAGAGACCCAGTACTTC.